The source of this T cell receptor (beta chain) is a study of identical twins. With V trimmed by 5 bases and J by 2 bases, 0 bases remained unmatched. Germline CDR1 PRHDT, CDR2 FYEKMQ (reference sequence). The length of the CDR3 is 15 residues. This clonotype came up a few times. The antigen remains unidentified. The authors used template switching to add a universal primer site and gave cDNA unique molecular identifiers. One entry per CDR3 protein results from TCRdb running MiXCR on the 5' RACE reads. The table lists some 500,000 distinct CDR3 sequences, 7.5% to 10% of them singletons, with roughly 3.2% in the top ten. Study outcomes and limitations: Abundant cord blood beta clonotypes carried fewer insertions; memory repertoires showed none. Conclusions relied on cross-sectional statistical analysis, not following the same donors.

These sequences were also reported in another study, on yellow fever vaccine responses in identical twins.

The material sequenced was PBMCs. The sequence derives from a woman aged 18 to 35 in good health. This sequence joins TRBV13 and TRBJ2-1, with 13 bases lining up with TRBD2. The CDR3: CASSGTSGAYNEQFF. In DNA, the CDR3 is TGTGCCAGCAGCGGGACTAGCGGGGCCTACAATGAGCAGTTCTTC.